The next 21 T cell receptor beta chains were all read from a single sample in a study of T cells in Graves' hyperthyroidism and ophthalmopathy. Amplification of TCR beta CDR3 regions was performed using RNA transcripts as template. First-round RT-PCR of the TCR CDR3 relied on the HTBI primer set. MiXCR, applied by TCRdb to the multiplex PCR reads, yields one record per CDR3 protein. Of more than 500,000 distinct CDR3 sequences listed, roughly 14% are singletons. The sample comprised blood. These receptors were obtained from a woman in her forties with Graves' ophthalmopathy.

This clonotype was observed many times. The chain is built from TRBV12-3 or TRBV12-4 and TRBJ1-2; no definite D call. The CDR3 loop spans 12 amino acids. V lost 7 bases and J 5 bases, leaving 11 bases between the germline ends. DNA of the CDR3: TGTGCCAGCACCATCGGCGGGTATGGCTACACCTTC. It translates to CASTIGGYGYTF.

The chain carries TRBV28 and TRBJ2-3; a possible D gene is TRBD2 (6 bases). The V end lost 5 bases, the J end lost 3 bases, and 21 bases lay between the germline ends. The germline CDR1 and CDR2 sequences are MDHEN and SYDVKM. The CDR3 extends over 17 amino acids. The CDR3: CASSTDLSGASTDTQYF. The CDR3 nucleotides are TGTGCCAGCAGTACTGACCTTAGCGGAGCGAGTACAGATACGCAGTATTTT.

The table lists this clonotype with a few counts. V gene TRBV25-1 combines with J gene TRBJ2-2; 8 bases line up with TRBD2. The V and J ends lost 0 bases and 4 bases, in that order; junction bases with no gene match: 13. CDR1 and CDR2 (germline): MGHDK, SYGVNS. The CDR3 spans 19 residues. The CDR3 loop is CASSEYTGGSGTGTGELFF. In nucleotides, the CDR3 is TGTGCCAGCAGTGAATATACAGGCGGTAGCGGGACGGGCACCGGGGAGCTGTTTTTT.

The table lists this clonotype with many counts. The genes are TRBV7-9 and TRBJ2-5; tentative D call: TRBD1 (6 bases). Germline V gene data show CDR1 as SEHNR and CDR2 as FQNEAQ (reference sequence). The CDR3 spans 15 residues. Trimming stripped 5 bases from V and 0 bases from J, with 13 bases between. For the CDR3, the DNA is TGTGCCAGCAGCCATCCCGGGACACACCAAGAGACCCAGTACTTC. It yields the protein CASSHPGTHQETQYF.

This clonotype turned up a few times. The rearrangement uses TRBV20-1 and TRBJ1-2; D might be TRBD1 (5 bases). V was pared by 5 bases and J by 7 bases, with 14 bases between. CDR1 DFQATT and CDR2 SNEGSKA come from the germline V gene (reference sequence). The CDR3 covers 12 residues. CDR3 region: CSAPTWGAGYTF. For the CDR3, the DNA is TGCAGTGCTCCCACCTGGGGCGCTGGCTACACCTTC.

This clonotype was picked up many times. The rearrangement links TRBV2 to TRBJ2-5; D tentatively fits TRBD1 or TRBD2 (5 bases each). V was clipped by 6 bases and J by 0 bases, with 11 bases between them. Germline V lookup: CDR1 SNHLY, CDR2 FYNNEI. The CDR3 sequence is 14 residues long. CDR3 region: CASSVGRNQETQYF. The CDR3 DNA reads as TGTGCCAGCAGCGTGGGACGGAACCAAGAGACCCAGTACTTC.

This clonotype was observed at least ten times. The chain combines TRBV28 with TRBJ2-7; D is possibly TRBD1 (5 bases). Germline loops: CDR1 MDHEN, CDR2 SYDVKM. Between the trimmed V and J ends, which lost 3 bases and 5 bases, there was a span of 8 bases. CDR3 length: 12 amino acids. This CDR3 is CASSFGHNEQYF. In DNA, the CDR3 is TGTGCCAGCAGTTTTGGACACAACGAGCAGTACTTC.

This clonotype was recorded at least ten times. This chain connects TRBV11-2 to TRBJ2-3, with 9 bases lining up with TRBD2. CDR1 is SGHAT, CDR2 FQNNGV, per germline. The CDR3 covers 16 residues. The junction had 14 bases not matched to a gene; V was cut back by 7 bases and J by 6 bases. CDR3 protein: CASTFRVAGVPDTQYF. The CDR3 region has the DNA TGTGCCAGCACATTTAGGGTAGCGGGAGTTCCCGATACGCAGTATTTT.

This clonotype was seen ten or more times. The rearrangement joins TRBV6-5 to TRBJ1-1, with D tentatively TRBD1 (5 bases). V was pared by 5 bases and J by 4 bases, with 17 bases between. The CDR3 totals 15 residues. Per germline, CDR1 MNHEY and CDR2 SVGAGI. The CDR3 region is CASSRPGGVRTEAFF. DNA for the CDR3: TGTGCCAGCAGTCGCCCGGGGGGGGTTCGCACTGAAGCTTTCTTT.

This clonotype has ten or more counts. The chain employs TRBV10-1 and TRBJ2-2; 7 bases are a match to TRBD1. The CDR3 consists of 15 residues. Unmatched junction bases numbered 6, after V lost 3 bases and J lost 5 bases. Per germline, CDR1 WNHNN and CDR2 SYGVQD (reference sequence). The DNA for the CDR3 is TGCGCCAGCAGTGAAAGCCCGGGACAGACCGGGGAGCTGTTTTTT. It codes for CASSESPGQTGELFF.

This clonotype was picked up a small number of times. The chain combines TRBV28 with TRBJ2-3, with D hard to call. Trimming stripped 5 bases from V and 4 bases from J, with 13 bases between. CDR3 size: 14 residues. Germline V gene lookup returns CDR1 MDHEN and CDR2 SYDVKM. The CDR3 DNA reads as TGTGCCAGCAGTAGTGGTGGGGTCCCAGATACGCAGTATTTT. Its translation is CASSSGGVPDTQYF.

The DNA for the CDR3 is TGTGCCAGCAGCTTAGTGGGACTAGCGGGAAACACCGGGGAGCTGTTTTTT. Residues: CASSLVGLAGNTGELFF. The V and J genes are TRBV11-2 and TRBJ2-2, with TRBD2 matching 13 bases. Looked up from germline, CDR1 is SGHAT and CDR2 is FQNNGV. CDR3 length: 17 amino acids. V shed 1 base, J shed 2 bases, and the junction held 1 base outside the gene matches.

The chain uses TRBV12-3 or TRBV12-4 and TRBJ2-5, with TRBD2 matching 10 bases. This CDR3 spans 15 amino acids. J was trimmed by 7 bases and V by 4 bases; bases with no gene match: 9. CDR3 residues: CASSSGLAGVGTQYF. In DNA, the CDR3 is TGTGCCAGCAGTTCGGGGCTAGCGGGAGTCGGGACCCAGTACTTC.

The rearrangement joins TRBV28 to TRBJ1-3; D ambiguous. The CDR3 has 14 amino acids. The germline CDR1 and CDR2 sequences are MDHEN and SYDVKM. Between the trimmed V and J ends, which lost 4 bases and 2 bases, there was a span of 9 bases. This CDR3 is CASSSKWAGNTIYF. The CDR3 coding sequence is TGTGCCAGCAGTTCCAAATGGGCTGGAAACACCATATATTTT. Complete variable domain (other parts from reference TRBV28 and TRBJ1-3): DVKVTQSSRYLVKRTGEKVFLECVQDMDHENMFWYRQDPGLGLRLIYFSYDVKMKEKGDIPEGYSVSREKKERFSLILESASTNQTSMYLCASSSKWAGNTIYFGEGSWLTVV.

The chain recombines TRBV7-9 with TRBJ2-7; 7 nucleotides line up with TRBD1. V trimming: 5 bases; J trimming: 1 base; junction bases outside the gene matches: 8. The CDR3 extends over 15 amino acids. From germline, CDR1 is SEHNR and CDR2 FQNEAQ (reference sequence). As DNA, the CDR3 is TGTGCCAGCAGCCCCACAGGGGATATTTCCTACGAGCAGTACTTC. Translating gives CASSPTGDISYEQYF.

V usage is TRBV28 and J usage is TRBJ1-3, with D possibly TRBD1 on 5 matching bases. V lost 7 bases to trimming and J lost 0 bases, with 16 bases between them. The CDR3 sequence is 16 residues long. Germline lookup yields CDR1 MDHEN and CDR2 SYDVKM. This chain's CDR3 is CASTTWDGHSGNTIYF. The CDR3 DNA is TGTGCCAGCACCACCTGGGACGGACACTCTGGAAACACCATATATTTT. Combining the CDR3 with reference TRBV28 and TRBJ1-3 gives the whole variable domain DVKVTQSSRYLVKRTGEKVFLECVQDMDHENMFWYRQDPGLGLRLIYFSYDVKMKEKGDIPEGYSVSREKKERFSLILESASTNQTSMYLCASTTWDGHSGNTIYFGEGSWLTVV.

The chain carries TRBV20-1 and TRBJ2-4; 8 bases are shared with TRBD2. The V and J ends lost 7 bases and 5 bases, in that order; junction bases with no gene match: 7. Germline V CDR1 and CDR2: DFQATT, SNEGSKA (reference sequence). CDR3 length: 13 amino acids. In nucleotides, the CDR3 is TGCAGTGTAAGGAACGGGAGGGAAAACATTCAGTACTTC. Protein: CSVRNGRENIQYF.

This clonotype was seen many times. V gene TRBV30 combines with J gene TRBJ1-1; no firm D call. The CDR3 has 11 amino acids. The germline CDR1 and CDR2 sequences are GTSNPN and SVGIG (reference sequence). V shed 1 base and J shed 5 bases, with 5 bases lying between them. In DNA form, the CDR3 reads TGTGCCTGGAGTGAGGTGACTGAAGCTTTCTTT. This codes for CAWSEVTEAFF. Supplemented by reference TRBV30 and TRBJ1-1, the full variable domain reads SQTIHQWPATLVQPVGSPLSLECTVEGTSNPNLYWYRQAAGRGLQLLFYSVGIGQISSEVPQNLSASRPQDRQFILSSKKLLLSDSGFYLCAWSEVTEAFFGQGTRLTVV.

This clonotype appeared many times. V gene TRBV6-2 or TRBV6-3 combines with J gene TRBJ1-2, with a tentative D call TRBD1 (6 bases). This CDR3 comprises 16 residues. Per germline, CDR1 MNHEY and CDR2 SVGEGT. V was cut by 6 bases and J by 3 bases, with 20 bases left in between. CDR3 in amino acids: CASRPNGIQGYYGYTF. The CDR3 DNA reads TGTGCCAGCAGACCCAACGGTATACAGGGATACTATGGCTACACCTTC.

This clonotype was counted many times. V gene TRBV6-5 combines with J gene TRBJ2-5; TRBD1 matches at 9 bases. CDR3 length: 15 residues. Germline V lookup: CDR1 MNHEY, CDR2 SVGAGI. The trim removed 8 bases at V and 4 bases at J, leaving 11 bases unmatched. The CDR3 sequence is CASELRGQGRETQYF. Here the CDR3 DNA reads TGTGCCAGCGAGTTAAGGGGACAGGGCCGAGAGACCCAGTACTTC.

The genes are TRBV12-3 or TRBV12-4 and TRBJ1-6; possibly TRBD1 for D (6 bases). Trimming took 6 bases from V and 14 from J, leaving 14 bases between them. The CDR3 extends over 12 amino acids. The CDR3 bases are TGTGCCAGCAGCTACAGGGACGCGGCCCTCCACTTT. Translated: CASSYRDAALHF.